This TCR beta chain was recovered during a study of cytomegalovirus exposure and HLA in healthy donors. Overall study findings and caveats: Later analysis identified several of the most significant clusters that appeared linked to common viral pathogens. Most CMV-associated TCR beta chains were later found to appear HLA-restricted. TRBV6-2, TRBV6-3 and other indistinguishable V segments were excluded.

Germline V gene data show CDR1 as KGHSH and CDR2 as LQKENI. Trimming at V came to 3 bases and at J to 0 bases, leaving 5 bases not matched to a gene. The CDR3 loop spans 16 amino acids. Primers: 60 Vbeta forward and 13 Jbeta reverse. TCRdb's copy holds only in-frame clones and misses some; the assay was immunoSEQ multiplex PCR. The table records fewer than 250,000 clones, approximately 86% of them present only once. A word on this clone: The antigen remains unidentified.

What was sequenced was PBMCs. J is TRBJ2-7 and V is TRBV18; TRBD2 agrees at 10 bases. The TCR comes from a woman aged 18-35 years in good health and CMV-seronegative. The CDR3 nucleotides are TGTGCCAGCTCACCGTCCTCTAGCGGGGGCTCCTACGAGCAGTACTTC. Amino acids: CASSPSSSGGSYEQYF.